The 5 T cell receptor beta chains below all came from one sample that was sequenced in a study of blood T cell repertoires in COVID-19. Repertoires were generated with immunoSEQ multiplex PCR, while TCRdb's copy carries only in-frame clones and drops some. The sample records fewer than 20,000 clones, about 88% being singletons. The source material was peripheral blood. The receptors were gathered from a man of 80 years or more with acute or convalescent COVID-19.

The rearrangement links TRBV19 to TRBJ2-1; 7 bases agree with TRBD1. The CDR3 extends over 17 amino acids. V was pared by 6 bases and J by 5 bases, with 16 bases of the junction left unmatched. CDR1 LNHDA and CDR2 SQIVND come from the germline V gene (reference sequence). The CDR3 region has the DNA TGTGCCAGTAGATCCCCTCTTCGCCCGGGACAGAACAATGAGCAGTTCTTC. Encoded protein: CASRSPLRPGQNNEQFF.

The genes are TRBV27 and TRBJ1-4; 9 bases are a match to TRBD1. The CDR3 has 15 residues. Trimming cost V 7 bases and J 7 bases; bases outside gene matches: 10. Germline V CDR1 and CDR2: MNHEY, SMNVEV (reference sequence). DNA for the CDR3: TGTGCCAGCACCTTCACAGGGGGCGCGAGTGAAAAACTGTTTTTT. It codes for CASTFTGGASEKLFF.

The chain has TRBV5-1 and TRBJ1-3; unclear D gene. Per germline, CDR1 SGHRS and CDR2 YFSETQ. The CDR3 consists of 15 residues. Trimming took 4 bases from V and 0 from J, leaving 11 bases between them. The CDR3 protein is CASSVSGRSGNTIYF. Written as DNA, the CDR3 is TGCGCCAGCAGCGTATCGGGTCGCTCTGGAAACACCATATATTTT.

The CDR3 reads CASSLGDSNSPLHF. CDR3 nucleotides: TGCGCCAGCAGCTTGGGGGACAGCAATTCACCCCTCCACTTT. The chain combines TRBV5-1 with TRBJ1-6; 7 bases align to TRBD1. The germline V gene has CDR1 SGHRS and CDR2 YFSETQ. This CDR3 is 14 amino acids long. Trimming took 0 bases from V and 7 from J; bases not matched to a gene: 1. The entire variable domain, with the rest obtained from reference TRBV5-1 and TRBJ1-6, is as follows: KAGVTQTPRYLIKTRGQQVTLSCSPISGHRSVSWYQQTPGQGLQFLFEYFSETQRNKGNFPGRFSGRQFSNSRSEMNVSTLELGDSALYLCASSLGDSNSPLHFGNGTRLTVT.

J is TRBJ2-1 and V is TRBV19; the match to TRBD2 covers 10 bases. CDR3 length: 16 residues. The V and J ends lost 0 bases and 7 bases, in that order; junction bases with no gene match: 6. Germline V CDR1 and CDR2: LNHDA, SQIVND (reference sequence). CDR3 region: CASSIDTSGTGNEQFF. The CDR3 bases are TGTGCCAGTAGTATAGATACTAGCGGGACGGGAAATGAGCAGTTCTTC.